This T cell receptor beta chain was sequenced for a study of shared clonotypes between healthy human individuals. The CDR3 is 16 amino acids. Germline V gene sequence: CDR1 SGHDN, CDR2 FVKESK. The V end lost 4 bases, the J end lost 2 bases, and 17 bases lay between the germline ends. Terminally differentiated effector memory CD45RA+ cells were left out of the naive CD8 fraction, which was CD45RO-negative and positively selected for CCR7. Donors comprised healthy HIV-negative adults lacking recent acute infections or vaccinations. Study results and limitations: Represented genetic and exposure-history diversity was restricted by having few donors.

Measured with immunoSEQ multiplex PCR; TCRdb has only the in-frame clones, and not every one. This table has almost 700,000 clones, 90% to 95% appearing once. About this clone: Its target is unknown.

The chain employs TRBV14 and TRBJ2-5; no clear D gene. The source material was naive CD8+ T cells sorted from blood. This sequence was found in a man under 40 in good health. The CDR3 region is CASSPLTPEPQETQYF. CDR3 bases: TGTGCCAGCAGCCCGTTAACACCCGAACCACAAGAGACCCAGTACTTC.